This section outlines one T cell receptor beta chain sequence together with its context. Germline trimming cut 1 base from V and 17 bases from J; bases unmatched to any gene: 5. Germline CDR1 is SGHDN and CDR2 is FVKESK. CDR3 length: 13 residues. The data originate from a study of blood T cell repertoires in COVID-19. Study in general: The United States, Italy and Spain supplied acute and convalescent COVID-19 samples. PBMCs, B-cell-depleted T cells, or T cells provided the cDNA or gDNA that made up the material.

In the original processing: By means of reference gene primer amplification, nucleated cell counts were estimated. Assay: immunoSEQ multiplex PCR; the TCRdb copy retains only in-frame clones and omits some. Clone size and V and J calls were adopted from that table, with D and trimming inferred from the DNA. The table shows 300,000 to 350,000 clones, with 90% occurring only once. Living in 24 US areas, the participants were between about 18 and 95 years of age. Material for sequencing was PBMCs or T cells enriched from blood (not recorded which). V and J are TRBV14 and TRBJ2-6; TRBD1 matches at 10 bases. This clonotype originated in a woman aged 18-30 years with acute COVID-19. The CDR3 region has the DNA TGTGCCAGCAGCCAAGTCCTGACAGGGGGCTTGACTTTC. This codes for CASSQVLTGGLTF.